This T cell receptor (beta chain) came from a study of cytomegalovirus exposure and HLA in healthy donors. PCR amplification relied on 60 Vbeta primers (plus 13 Jbeta primers). Assay used: immunoSEQ multiplex PCR; TCRdb lists only in-frame clones, some missing. The sample yields 190,000 or so clones, 70% to 80% seen once. V was pared by 2 bases and J by 8 bases, with 12 bases between. Germline V gives CDR1 MNHNS, CDR2 SASEGT. This CDR3 has 13 residues. This sequence was found in a male donor in good health and CMV-seropositive. Source material: PBMCs. This chain uses TRBV6-1 with TRBJ1-2; D remains unclear. CDR3 nucleotide sequence: TGTGCCAGCAGTGAAATAGCATCCGGGGGCTACACCTTC. Its translation: CASSEIASGGYTF.